Here is one TCR beta chain with its context. Its antigen is not known. The CDR3 totals 14 residues. The V end lost 3 bases, the J end lost 0 bases, and 12 bases lay between the germline ends. Germline CDR1 DFQATT, CDR2 SNEGSKA (reference sequence). The data belong to a study of CD8 T cells in ankylosing spondylitis. General study findings and limits: There was a TCR beta motif, made of several highly homologous variants, that appeared characteristic of ankylosing spondylitis blood. Several of the motif variants were reported before in synovial fluid and blood from reactive arthritis.

TCRdb re-derived calls from the 5' RACE reads in MiXCR, one entry per CDR3 protein. The sample shows 800,000 to 900,000 distinct CDR3 sequences, about 12% of them seen only once. This receptor was identified in a male donor with ankylosing spondylitis. The sample consisted of blood, either unsorted or a sorted T cell fraction (not recorded which). V and J are TRBV20-1 and TRBJ2-7; D is uncertain. CDR3 in DNA: TGCAGTGCTAGGGGAATAGACCTCTCCTACGAGCAGTACTTC. Its protein is CSARGIDLSYEQYF.